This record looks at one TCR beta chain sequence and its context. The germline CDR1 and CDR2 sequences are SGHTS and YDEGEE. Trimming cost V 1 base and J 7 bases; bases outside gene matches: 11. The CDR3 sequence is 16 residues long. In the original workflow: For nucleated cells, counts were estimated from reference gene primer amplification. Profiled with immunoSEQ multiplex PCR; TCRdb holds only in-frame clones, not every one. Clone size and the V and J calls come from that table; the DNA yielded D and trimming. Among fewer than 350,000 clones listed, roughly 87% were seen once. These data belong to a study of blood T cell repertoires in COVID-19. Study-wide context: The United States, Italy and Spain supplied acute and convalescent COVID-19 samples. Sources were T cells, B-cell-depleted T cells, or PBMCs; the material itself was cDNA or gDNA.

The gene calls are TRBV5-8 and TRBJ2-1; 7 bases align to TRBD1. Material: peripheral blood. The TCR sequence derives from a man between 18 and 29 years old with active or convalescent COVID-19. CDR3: CASSLFRGFDENEQFF. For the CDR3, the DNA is TGTGCCAGCAGCTTGTTCAGGGGGTTCGACGAAAATGAGCAGTTCTTC.